This T cell receptor beta chain was recorded in a study of blood T cells in healthy people across ages. This CDR3 region has 15 residues. Trimming shortened V by 0 bases and J by 5 bases, and 14 bases separated the two germline ends. In germline, CDR1 is SGHNT, CDR2 YYREEE (reference sequence). It was with a sample-barcoded 5' primer and a J-beta primer mix that a second PCR of roughly 7 to 12 cycles was run. One entry per CDR3 protein, called by TCRdb with MiXCR from the 5' RACE reads. The repertoire holds roughly 1,500,000 distinct CDR3 sequences, roughly 32% seen once, with about 11% in the top ten.

The origin of this receptor is a woman aged 25 to 45 in good health. Specimen: blood. The chain joins TRBV5-4 to TRBJ1-1; D is undetermined. The CDR3, as DNA: TGTGCCAGCAGCTTGGCCGGCTCCCCGGGGACTGAAGCTTTCTTT. Protein product: CASSLAGSPGTEAFF. Drawing the rest from reference TRBV5-4 and TRBJ1-1, the complete variable domain is ETGVTQSPTHLIKTRGQQVTLRCSSQSGHNTVSWYQQALGQGPQFIFQYYREEENGRGNFPPRFSGLQFPNYSSELNVNALELDDSALYLCASSLAGSPGTEAFFGQGTRLTVV.